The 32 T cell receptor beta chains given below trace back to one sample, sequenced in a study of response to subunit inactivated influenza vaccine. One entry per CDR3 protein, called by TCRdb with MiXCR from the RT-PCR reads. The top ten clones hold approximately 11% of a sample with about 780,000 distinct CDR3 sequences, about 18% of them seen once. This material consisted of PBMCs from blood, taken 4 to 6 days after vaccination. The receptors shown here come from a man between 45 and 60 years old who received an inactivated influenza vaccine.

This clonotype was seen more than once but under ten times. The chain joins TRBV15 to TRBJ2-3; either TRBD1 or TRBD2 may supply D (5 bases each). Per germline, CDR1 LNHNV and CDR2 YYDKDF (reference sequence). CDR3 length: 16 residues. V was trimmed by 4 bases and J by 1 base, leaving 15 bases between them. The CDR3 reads CATSKGPTQGTDTQYF. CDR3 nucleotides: TGTGCCACCAGCAAGGGACCTACCCAGGGCACAGATACGCAGTATTTT.

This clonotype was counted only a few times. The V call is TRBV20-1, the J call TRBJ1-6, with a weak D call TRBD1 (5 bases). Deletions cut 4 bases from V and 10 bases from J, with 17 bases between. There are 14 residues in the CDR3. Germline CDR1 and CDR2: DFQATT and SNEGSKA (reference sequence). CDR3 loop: CSATYSQGRSPLHF. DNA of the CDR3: TGCAGTGCTACATACTCCCAGGGTCGATCACCCCTCCACTTT.

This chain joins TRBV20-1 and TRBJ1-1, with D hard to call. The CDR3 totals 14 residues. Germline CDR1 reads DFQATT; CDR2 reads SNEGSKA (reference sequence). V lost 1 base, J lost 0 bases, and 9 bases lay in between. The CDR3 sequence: CSARGVQLNTEAFF. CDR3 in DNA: TGCAGTGCTAGAGGGGTCCAGCTGAACACTGAAGCTTTCTTT.

The CDR3 DNA sequence: TGTGCCAGCACCATCAACGAGGAGAGGGGTGGGACAGATACGCAGTATTTT. Protein product: CASTINEERGGTDTQYF. The V and J genes are TRBV6-2 or TRBV6-3 and TRBJ2-3; D could derive from TRBD1 or TRBD2 (5 bases each). CDR3 length equals 17 residues. The germline V and J ends were trimmed by 7 bases and 3 bases, with 23 bases remaining between them. Germline-derived CDR1 and CDR2 are MNHEY and SVGEGT.

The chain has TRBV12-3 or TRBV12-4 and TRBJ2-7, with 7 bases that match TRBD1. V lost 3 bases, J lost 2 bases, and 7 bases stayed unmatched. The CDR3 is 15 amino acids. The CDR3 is CASSFSRQGTYEQYF. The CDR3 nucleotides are TGTGCCAGCAGTTTTAGTAGACAGGGTACCTACGAGCAGTACTTC.

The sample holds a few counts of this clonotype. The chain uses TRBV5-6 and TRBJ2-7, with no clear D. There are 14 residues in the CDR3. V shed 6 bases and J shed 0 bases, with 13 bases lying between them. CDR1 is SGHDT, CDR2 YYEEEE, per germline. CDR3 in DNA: TGTGCCAGCAATTTATACTCAGCCTCCTACGAGCAGTACTTC. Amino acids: CASNLYSASYEQYF.

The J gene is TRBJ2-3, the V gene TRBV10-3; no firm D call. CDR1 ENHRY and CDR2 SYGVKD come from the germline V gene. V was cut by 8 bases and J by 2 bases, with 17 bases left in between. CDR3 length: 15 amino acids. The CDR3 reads CAISTVGWTTDTQYF. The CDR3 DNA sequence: TGTGCCATCTCTACAGTTGGATGGACCACAGATACGCAGTATTTT.

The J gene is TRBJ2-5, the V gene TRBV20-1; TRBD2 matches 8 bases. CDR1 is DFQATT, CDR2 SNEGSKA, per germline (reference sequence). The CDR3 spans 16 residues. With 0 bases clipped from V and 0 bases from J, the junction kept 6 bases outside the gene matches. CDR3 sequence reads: CSARDGGGRYQETQYF. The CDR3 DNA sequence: TGCAGTGCTAGAGATGGGGGCGGGAGGTACCAAGAGACCCAGTACTTC.

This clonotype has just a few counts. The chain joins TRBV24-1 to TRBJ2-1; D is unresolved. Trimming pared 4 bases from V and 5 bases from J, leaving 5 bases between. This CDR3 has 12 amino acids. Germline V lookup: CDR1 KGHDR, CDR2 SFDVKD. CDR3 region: CATSDPNNEQFF. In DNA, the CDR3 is TGTGCCACCAGTGACCCGAACAATGAGCAGTTCTTC.

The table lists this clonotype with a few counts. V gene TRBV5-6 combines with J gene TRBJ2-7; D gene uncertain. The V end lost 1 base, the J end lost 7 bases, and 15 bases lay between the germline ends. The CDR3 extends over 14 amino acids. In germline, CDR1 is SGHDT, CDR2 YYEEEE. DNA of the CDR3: TGTGCCAGCAGCTTGACGAGCGTTCTTGGAGAGCAGTACTTC. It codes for CASSLTSVLGEQYF.

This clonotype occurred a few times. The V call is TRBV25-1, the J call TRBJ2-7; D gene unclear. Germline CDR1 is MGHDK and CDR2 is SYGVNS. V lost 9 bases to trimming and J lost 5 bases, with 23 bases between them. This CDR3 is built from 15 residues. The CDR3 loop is CARTPRFRWFDEQYF. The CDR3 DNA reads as TGTGCCAGAACCCCTAGGTTCCGCTGGTTTGACGAGCAGTACTTC.

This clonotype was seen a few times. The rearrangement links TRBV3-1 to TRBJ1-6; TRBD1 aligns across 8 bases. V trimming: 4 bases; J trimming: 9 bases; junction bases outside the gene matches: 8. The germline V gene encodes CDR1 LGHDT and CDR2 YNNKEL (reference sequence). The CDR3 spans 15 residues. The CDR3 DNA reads TGTGCCAGCAGCCGCCACAGGGGGAAGAGTTCACCCCTCCACTTT. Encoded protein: CASSRHRGKSSPLHF.

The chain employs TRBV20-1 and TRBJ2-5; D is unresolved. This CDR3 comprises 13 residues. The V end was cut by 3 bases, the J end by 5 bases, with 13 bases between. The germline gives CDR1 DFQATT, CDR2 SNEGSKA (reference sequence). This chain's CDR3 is CSARRVDPETQYF. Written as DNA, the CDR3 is TGCAGTGCTAGGAGAGTAGACCCGGAGACCCAGTACTTC.

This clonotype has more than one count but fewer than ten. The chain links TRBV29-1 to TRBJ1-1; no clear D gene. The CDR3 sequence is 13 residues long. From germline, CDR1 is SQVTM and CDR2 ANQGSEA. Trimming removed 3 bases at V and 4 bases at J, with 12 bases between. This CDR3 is CSVEEGAVTEAFF. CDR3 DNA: TGCAGCGTTGAGGAGGGAGCGGTCACTGAAGCTTTCTTT.

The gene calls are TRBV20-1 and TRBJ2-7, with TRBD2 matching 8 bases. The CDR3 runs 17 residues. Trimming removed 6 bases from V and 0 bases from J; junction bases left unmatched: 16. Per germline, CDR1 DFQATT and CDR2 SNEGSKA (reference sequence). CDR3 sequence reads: CSASVAGGGLSSYEQYF. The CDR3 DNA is TGCAGTGCAAGCGTCGCGGGAGGTGGTTTAAGCTCCTACGAGCAGTACTTC.

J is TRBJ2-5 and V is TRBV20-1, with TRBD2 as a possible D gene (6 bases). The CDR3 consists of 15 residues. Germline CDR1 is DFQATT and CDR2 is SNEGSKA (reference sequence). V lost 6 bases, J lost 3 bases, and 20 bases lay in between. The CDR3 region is CSADTLARAKETQYF. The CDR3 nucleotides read TGCAGTGCCGATACTCTAGCGCGGGCGAAAGAGACCCAGTACTTC.

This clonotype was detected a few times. CDR3 sequence: CASSSQGSQETQYF. The CDR3 nucleotides are TGTGCCAGCAGCTCTCAGGGATCCCAAGAGACCCAGTACTTC. The rearrangement joins TRBV7-2 to TRBJ2-5; possibly TRBD1 for D (5 bases). The CDR3 consists of 14 residues. Germline V CDR1 and CDR2: SGHTA, FQGNSA. The ends were cut back, 4 bases at V and 1 base at J, with 10 bases in the middle. Combining the CDR3 with reference TRBV7-2 and TRBJ2-5 gives the whole variable domain GAGVSQSPSNKVTEKGKDVELRCDPISGHTALYWYRQSLGQGLEFLIYFQGNSAPDKSGLPSDRFSAERTGGSVSTLTIQRTQQEDSAVYLCASSSQGSQETQYFGPGTRLLVL.

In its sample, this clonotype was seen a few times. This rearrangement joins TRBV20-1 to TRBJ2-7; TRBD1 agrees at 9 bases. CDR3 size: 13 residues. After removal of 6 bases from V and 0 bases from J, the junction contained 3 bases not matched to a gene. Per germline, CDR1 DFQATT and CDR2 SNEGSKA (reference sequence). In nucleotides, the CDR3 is TGCAGTGCCGGGACAGGGAACTCCTACGAGCAGTACTTC. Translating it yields CSAGTGNSYEQYF.

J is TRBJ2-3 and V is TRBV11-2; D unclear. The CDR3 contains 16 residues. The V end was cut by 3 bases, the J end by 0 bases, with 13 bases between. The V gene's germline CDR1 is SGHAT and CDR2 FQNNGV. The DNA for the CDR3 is TGTGCCAGCAGCTTGGGGTTGACCTACAGCACAGATACGCAGTATTTT. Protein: CASSLGLTYSTDTQYF.

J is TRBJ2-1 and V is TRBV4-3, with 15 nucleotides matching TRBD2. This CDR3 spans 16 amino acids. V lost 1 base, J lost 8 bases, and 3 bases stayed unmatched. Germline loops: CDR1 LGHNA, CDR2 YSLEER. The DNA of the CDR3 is TGCGCCAGCAGCCAAGGGACTAGCGGGGGGGCGTATGAGCAGTTCTTC. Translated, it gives CASSQGTSGGAYEQFF.

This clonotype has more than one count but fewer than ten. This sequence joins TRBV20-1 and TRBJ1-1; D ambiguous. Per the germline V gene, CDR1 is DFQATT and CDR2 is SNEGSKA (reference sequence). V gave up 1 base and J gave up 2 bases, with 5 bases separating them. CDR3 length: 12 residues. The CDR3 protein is CSARAANTEAFF. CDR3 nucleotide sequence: TGCAGTGCTAGAGCGGCTAACACTGAAGCTTTCTTT.

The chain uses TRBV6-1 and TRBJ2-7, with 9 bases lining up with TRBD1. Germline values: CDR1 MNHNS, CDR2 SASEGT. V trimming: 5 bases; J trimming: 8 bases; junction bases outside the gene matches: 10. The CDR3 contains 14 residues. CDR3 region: CASSRDRVLFQQYF. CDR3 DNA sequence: TGTGCCAGCAGTCGGGACAGGGTCTTATTTCAGCAGTACTTC.

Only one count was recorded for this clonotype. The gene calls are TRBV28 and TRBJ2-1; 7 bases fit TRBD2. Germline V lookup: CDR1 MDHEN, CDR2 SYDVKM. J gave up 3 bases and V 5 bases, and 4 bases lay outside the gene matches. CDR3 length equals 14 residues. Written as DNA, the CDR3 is TGTGCCAGCAGTCGGACTAGTTTCTACAATGAGCAGTTCTTC. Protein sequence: CASSRTSFYNEQFF.

CDR3 protein: CSAPLGLQVVKGEKLFF. In DNA, the CDR3 is TGCAGTGCCCCTCTAGGTCTACAGGTCGTAAAGGGGGAAAAACTGTTTTTT. The chain uses TRBV20-1 and TRBJ1-4; TRBD1 might be the D (5 bases). The CDR3 runs to 17 residues. Germline CDR1 DFQATT, CDR2 SNEGSKA (reference sequence). V shed 6 bases and J shed 8 bases, with 28 bases lying between them.

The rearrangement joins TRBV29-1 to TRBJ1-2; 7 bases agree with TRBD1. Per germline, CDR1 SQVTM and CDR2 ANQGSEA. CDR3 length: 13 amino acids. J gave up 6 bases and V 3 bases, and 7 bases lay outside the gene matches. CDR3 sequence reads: CSVEDRTWDGYTF. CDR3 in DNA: TGCAGCGTTGAGGACAGGACCTGGGATGGCTACACCTTC.

CDR3 DNA sequence: TGTGCCAGCAGCGAAGAGGGCGTAGATACGCAGTATTTT. Protein sequence: CASSEEGVDTQYF. The chain employs TRBV9 and TRBJ2-3, with a tentative D call TRBD2 (5 bases). Germline CDR1 SGDLS, CDR2 YYNGEE. CDR3 size: 13 residues. Trimming stripped 3 bases from V and 5 bases from J, with 10 bases between.

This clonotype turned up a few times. The CDR3 region has the DNA TGTGCCAGCAGTTTAGCCCCGCGTAATGAAAAACTGTTTTTT. Translating gives CASSLAPRNEKLFF. This chain connects TRBV12-3 or TRBV12-4 to TRBJ1-4; D is undetermined. The V end was cut by 0 bases, the J end by 4 bases, with 6 bases between. CDR3 length equals 14 residues.

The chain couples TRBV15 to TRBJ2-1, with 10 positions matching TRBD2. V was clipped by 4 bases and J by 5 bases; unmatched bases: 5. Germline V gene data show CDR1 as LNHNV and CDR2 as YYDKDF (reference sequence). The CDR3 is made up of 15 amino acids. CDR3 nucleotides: TGTGCCACCAGCATATCCACTAGCGGGGACAATGAGCAGTTCTTC. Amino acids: CATSISTSGDNEQFF. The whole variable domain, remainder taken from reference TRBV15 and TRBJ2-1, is DAMVIQNPRYQVTQFGKPVTLSCSQTLNHNVMYWYQQKSSQAPKLLFHYYDKDFNNEADTPDNFQSRRPNTSFCFLDIRSPGLGDTAMYLCATSISTSGDNEQFFGPGTRLTVL.

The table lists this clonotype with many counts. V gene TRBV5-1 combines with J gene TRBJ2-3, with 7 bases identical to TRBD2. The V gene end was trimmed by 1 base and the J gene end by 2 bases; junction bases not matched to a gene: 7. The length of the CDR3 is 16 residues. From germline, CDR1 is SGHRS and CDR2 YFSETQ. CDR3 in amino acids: CASSLWAGVFTDTQYF. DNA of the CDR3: TGCGCCAGCAGCTTGTGGGCGGGAGTATTCACAGATACGCAGTATTTT. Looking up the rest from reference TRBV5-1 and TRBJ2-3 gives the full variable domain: KAGVTQTPRYLIKTRGQQVTLSCSPISGHRSVSWYQQTPGQGLQFLFEYFSETQRNKGNFPGRFSGRQFSNSRSEMNVSTLELGDSALYLCASSLWAGVFTDTQYFGPGTRLTVL.

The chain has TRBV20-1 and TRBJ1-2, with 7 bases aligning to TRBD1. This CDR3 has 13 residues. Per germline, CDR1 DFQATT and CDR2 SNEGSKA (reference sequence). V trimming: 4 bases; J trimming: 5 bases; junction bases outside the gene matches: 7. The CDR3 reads CSANEDRTYGYTF. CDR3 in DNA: TGCAGTGCTAACGAGGACAGGACTTATGGCTACACCTTC.

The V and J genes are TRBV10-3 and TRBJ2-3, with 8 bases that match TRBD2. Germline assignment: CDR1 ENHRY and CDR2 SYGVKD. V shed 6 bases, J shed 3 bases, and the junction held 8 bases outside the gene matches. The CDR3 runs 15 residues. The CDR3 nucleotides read TGTGCCATCAGGAACCCGGGGGGGCCAACAGATACGCAGTATTTT. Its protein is CAIRNPGGPTDTQYF.

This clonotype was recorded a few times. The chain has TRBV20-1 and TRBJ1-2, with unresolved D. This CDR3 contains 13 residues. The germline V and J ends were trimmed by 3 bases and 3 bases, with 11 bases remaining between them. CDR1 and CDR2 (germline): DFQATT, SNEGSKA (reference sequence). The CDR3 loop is CSASSRNYYGYTF. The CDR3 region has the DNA TGCAGTGCTAGCTCTAGGAACTACTATGGCTACACCTTC.